This passage covers 13 T cell receptor beta chains from one sample sequenced in a study of cytomegalovirus exposure and HLA in healthy donors. 13 Jbeta primers and 60 Vbeta primers were used for the PCR. The data were produced by immunoSEQ multiplex PCR, yet TCRdb's version contains in-frame clones alone and is incomplete. The sample is made up of 38,000 or so clones, and the top ten hold approximately 8.4% of it. Input material: PBMCs. The origin of the receptors is a man aged 40-50 years in good health and CMV-seropositive.

In DNA form, the CDR3 reads TGTGCCAGCAGCCCGGGACAGGCGGGAAAAAAACTGTTTTTT. This encodes CASSPGQAGKKLFF. The chain joins TRBV7-2 to TRBJ1-4, with 8 bases aligning to TRBD1. V lost 5 bases to trimming and J lost 9 bases; unmatched junction nucleotides: 8. CDR3 length equals 14 residues. The germline gives CDR1 SGHTA, CDR2 FQGNSA.

J is TRBJ1-1 and V is TRBV21-1; the table's D call TRBD1 went unverified against the DNA. TRBV21-1 is given as a pseudogene. There are 10 residues in the CDR3. This CDR3 reads CASRGLEAFF. CDR3 sequence (DNA): TGTGCCAGCAGGGGCTTAGAAGCTTTCTTT.

The rearrangement joins TRBV7-9 to TRBJ2-1, with D tentatively TRBD2 (5 bases). Germline V gene lookup returns CDR1 SEHNR and CDR2 FQNEAQ (reference sequence). The CDR3 is 15 amino acids. The V end lost 10 bases, the J end lost 4 bases, and 20 bases lay between the germline ends. This CDR3 is CATFPPGLSYNEQFF. CDR3 DNA: TGTGCCACCTTCCCCCCCGGACTCTCATACAATGAGCAGTTCTTC.

The chain has TRBV9 and TRBJ1-1, with D possibly TRBD1 on 5 matching bases. The CDR3 totals 13 residues. V lost 4 bases and J lost 7, with 14 bases in between. CDR1 is SGDLS, CDR2 YYNGEE, per germline. In DNA, the CDR3 is TGTGCCAGCAGCCTAGGGCCGGGGGGTGAAGCTTTCTTT. This encodes CASSLGPGGEAFF.

V gene TRBV19 combines with J gene TRBJ2-6; unclear D gene. Germline V lookup: CDR1 LNHDA, CDR2 SQIVND (reference sequence). Deletions cut 5 bases from V and 3 bases from J, with 11 bases between. This CDR3 comprises 15 residues. The CDR3 sequence is CASSAVVVGANVLTF. CDR3 nucleotide sequence: TGTGCCAGTAGTGCCGTAGTAGTTGGGGCCAACGTCCTGACTTTC. The full variable domain, completed using reference TRBV19 and TRBJ2-6, is DGGITQSPKYLFRKEGQNVTLSCEQNLNHDAMYWYRQDPGQGLRLIYYSQIVNDFQKGDIAEGYSVSREKKESFPLTVTSAQKNPTAFYLCASSAVVVGANVLTFGAGSRLTVL.

J is TRBJ2-7 and V is TRBV10-3, with D possibly TRBD2 on 6 matching bases. V was trimmed by 0 bases and J by 6 bases, leaving 9 bases between them. Looked up from germline, CDR1 is ENHRY and CDR2 is SYGVKD. The CDR3 is 13 residues long. CDR3 amino acids: CAISESGDSEQYF. CDR3 sequence (DNA): TGTGCCATCAGTGAGTCGGGGGACTCCGAGCAGTACTTC.

The chain is built from TRBV27 and TRBJ1-4; D unclear. V was shortened by 2 bases and J by 11 bases, with 18 bases between the two germline ends. This CDR3 region has 15 residues. The germline CDR1 and CDR2 sequences are MNHEY and SMNVEV (reference sequence). For the CDR3, the DNA is TGTGCCAGCAGTTTACGACCCGCGGCACCGGGGAAACTGTTTTTT. As protein: CASSLRPAAPGKLFF.

The gene calls are TRBV7-2 and TRBJ2-5, with D possibly matching TRBD2 (8 bases). The CDR3 has 16 residues. V shed 5 bases and J shed 1 base, with 17 bases lying between them. The germline CDR1 and CDR2 sequences are SGHTA and FQGNSA. As DNA, the CDR3 is TGTGCCAGCAGCCGGGGGGGGACAGCCTTCCAAGAGACCCAGTACTTC. Its translation: CASSRGGTAFQETQYF.

The rearrangement uses TRBV5-1 and TRBJ2-7; maybe TRBD2 (5 bases). The CDR3 length is 17 residues. The V gene's germline CDR1 is SGHRS and CDR2 YFSETQ. Deletions cut 0 bases from V and 2 bases from J, with 18 bases between. CDR3 coding DNA: TGCGCCAGCAGCTTGGCGAGAGAGGGTCTAGCACCCTACGAGCAGTACTTC. Translated: CASSLAREGLAPYEQYF.

The rearrangement uses TRBV11-2 and TRBJ2-2; D is uncertain. V lost 3 bases, J lost 4 bases, and 6 bases lay in between. Germline CDR1 and CDR2: SGHAT and FQNNGV. The CDR3 contains 13 residues. CDR3 sequence: CASSFTSTGELFF. DNA for the CDR3: TGTGCCAGCAGCTTCACGAGCACCGGGGAGCTGTTTTTT. Using reference TRBV11-2 and TRBJ2-2 for the parts outside the CDR3, the full variable domain is EAGVAQSPRYKIIEKRQSVAFWCNPISGHATLYWYQQILGQGPKLLIQFQNNGVVDDSQLPKDRFSAERLKGVDSTLKIQPAKLEDSAVYLCASSFTSTGELFFGEGSRLTVL.

The chain recombines TRBV2 with TRBJ2-1, with 9 bases lining up with TRBD1. The CDR3 totals 13 residues. From germline, CDR1 is SNHLY and CDR2 FYNNEI. The junction had 6 bases not matched to a gene; V was cut back by 10 bases and J by 5 bases. CDR3 nucleotides: TGTGCCACCTCCGGGACAGGGAACAATGAGCAGTTCTTC. It yields the protein CATSGTGNNEQFF.

This rearrangement joins TRBV6-5 to TRBJ2-5; no clear D. CDR1 and CDR2 (germline): MNHEY, SVGAGI. The V end was cut by 0 bases, the J end by 5 bases, with 7 bases between. The length of the CDR3 is 13 residues. The CDR3 bases are TGTGCCAGCAGTTACTCGGCTTTTGAGACCCAGTACTTC. It translates to CASSYSAFETQYF.

The chain combines TRBV5-6 with TRBJ2-2; no reliable D call. The CDR3 extends over 15 amino acids. The V end lost 4 bases, the J end lost 0 bases, and 10 bases lay between the germline ends. Germline V gene sequence: CDR1 SGHDT, CDR2 YYEEEE. The CDR3 region is CASSPTYSNTGELFF. The CDR3 bases are TGTGCCAGCAGCCCCACCTACTCGAACACCGGGGAGCTGTTTTTT.